The clone carrying this T cell receptor (beta chain) was found a few times. Its antigen is currently unknown. The data were obtained in a study of blood T cells in healthy people across ages. Overall study: The template switching approach captured approximately one barcoded beta molecule for every two T cells. Findings and caveats of the study: A roughly linear age-dependent decrease characterized TCR beta diversity per million T cells.

Primed by a sample-barcoded 5' primer and a J-beta primer mix, a second PCR proceeded for roughly 6 to 12 cycles. TCRdb used MiXCR to reprocess the 5' RACE reads, holding one entry per CDR3 protein. The data hold about 570,000 distinct CDR3 sequences, with about 26% observed a single time. The source is a woman between 65 and 79 years old in good health. Sample: blood.

CDR3 region: CASSFTGLHEQYF. For the CDR3, the DNA is TGTGCCAGCAGTTTCACAGGGCTTCACGAGCAGTACTTC. The chain employs TRBV12-3 or TRBV12-4 and TRBJ2-5, with D tentatively TRBD1 (6 bases). The DNA end is a closer match to TRBJ2-7, so the J assignment may be wrong. The CDR3 loop spans 13 amino acids.